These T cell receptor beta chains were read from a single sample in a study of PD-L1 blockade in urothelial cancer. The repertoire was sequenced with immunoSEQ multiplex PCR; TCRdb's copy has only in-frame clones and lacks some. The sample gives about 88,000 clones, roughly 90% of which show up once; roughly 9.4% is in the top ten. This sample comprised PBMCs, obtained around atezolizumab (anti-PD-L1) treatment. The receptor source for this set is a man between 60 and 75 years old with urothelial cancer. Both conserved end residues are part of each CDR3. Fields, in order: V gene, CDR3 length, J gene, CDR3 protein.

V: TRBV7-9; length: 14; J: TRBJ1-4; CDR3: CATPLGGANEKLFF
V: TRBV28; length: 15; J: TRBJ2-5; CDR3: CASSSQVGTSGIKYF
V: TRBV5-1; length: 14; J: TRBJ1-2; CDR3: CASSFPDRNYGYTF
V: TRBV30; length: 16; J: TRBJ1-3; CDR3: CAWSGETGLAGNTIYF
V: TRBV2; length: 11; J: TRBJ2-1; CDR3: CASTASGAGFF
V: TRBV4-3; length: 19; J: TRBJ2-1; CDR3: CASSQEGRTSGGTYNEQFF
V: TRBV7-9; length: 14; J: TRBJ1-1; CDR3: CASSLYRGRTEAFF
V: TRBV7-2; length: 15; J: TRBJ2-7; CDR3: CASSPTGTGAYEQYF
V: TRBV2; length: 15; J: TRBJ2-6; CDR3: CASRSTASGANVLTF
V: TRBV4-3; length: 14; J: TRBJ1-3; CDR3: CASSQEGSRGTIYF
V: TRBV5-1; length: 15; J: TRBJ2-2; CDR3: CASRLLAVNTGELFF
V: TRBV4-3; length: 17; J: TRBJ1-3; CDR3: CASSQGVDGDSGNTIYF
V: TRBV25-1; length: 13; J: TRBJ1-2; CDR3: CASSVPGAYGYTF
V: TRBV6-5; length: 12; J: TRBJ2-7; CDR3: CASAMQGGEQYF
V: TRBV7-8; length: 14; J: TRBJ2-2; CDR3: CASINGRATGELFF
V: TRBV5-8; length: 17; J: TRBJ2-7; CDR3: CASSLRLAGGISYEQYF
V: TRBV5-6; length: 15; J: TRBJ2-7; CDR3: CASSLVGTRVYEQYF
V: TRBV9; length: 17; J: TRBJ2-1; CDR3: CASSPRLAGGPVIEQFF
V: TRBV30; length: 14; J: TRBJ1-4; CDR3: CAWSVRGANEKLFF
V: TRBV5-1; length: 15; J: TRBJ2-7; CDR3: CASSLTGTGDYEQYF
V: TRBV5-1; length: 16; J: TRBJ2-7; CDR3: CASSFLTGGGDYEQYF
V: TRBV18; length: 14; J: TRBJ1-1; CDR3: CASSPATGNTEAFF
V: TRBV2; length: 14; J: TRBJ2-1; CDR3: CASRGRQGGGEQFF
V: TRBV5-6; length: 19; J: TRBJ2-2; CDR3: CASSSQLLAGPPNTGELFF
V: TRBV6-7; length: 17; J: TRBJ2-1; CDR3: CASSYSKERGGRNEQFF
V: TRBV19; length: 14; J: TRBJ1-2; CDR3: CASRTVQENYGYTF
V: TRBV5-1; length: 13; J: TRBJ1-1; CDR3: CASSFGTPNEAFF
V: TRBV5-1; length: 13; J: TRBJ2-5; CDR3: CASSWDRTETQYF
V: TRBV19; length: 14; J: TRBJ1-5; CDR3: CASSIGSGGQPQHF
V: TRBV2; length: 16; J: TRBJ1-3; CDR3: CASSGDRMGSGNTIYF
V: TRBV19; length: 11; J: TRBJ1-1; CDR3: CASAGFRGAFF
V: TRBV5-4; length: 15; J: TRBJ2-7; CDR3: CASSRGLAGPYEQYF
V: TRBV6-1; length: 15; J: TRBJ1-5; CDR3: CASSLQGTGNQPQHF
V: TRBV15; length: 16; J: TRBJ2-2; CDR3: CATSRDPRQGTGELFF
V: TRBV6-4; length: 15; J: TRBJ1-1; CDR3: CASSPRTGANTEAFF
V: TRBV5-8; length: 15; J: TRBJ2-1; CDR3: CASSYRDRVLNEQFF
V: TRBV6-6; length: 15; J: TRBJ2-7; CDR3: CASSDPGTGHGEQYF
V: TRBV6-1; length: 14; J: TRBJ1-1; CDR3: CASSRDRGNTEAFF
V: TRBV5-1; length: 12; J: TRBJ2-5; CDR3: CASRLQEETQYF
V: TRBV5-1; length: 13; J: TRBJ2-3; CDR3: CASSPEGADTQYF
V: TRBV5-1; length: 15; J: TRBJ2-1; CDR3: CASRTSGSSYNEQFF
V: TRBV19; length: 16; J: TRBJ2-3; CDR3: CASSIGLAGVTDTQYF
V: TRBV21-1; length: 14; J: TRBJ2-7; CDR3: CASSTWGHSNEQYF
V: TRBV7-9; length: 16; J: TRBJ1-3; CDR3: CASSSPGREIGNTIYF
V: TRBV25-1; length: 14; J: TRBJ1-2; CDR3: CASSEKSEPYGYTF
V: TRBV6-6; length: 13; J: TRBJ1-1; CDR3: CASSYSGGTEAFF
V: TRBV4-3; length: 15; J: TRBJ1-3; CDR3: CASSQTGGTGNTIYF
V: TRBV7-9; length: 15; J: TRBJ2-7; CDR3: CASQSRQGGSYEQYF
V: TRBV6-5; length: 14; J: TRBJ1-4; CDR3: CASSSPGLVEKLFF